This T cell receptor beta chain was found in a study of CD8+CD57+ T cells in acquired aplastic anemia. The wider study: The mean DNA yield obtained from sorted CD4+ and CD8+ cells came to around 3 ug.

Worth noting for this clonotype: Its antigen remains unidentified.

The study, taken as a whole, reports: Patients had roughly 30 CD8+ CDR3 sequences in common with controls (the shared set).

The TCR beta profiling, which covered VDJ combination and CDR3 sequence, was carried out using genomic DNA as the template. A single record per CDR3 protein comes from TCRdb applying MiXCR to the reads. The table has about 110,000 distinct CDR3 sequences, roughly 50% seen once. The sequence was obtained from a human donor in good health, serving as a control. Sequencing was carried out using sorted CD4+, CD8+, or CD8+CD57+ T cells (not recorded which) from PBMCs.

The CDR3 DNA reads TGTGCCACCAGCAGAGACCCGGGGGCCTACGAGCAGTACTTC. Translating gives CATSRDPGAYEQYF. The chain recombines TRBV15 with TRBJ2-7; TRBD2 might be the D (6 bases). Germline V CDR1 and CDR2: LNHNV, YYDKDF (reference sequence). V lost 0 bases and J lost 2, with 8 bases in between. The CDR3 is 14 amino acids.